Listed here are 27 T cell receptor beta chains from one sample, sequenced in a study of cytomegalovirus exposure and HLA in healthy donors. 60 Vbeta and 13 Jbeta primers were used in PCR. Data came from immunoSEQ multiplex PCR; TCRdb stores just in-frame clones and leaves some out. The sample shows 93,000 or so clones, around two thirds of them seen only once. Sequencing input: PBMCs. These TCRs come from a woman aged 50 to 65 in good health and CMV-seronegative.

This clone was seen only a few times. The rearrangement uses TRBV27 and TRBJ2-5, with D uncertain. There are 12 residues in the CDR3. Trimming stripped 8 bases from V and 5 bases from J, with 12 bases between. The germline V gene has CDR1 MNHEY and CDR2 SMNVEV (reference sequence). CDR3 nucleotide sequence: TGTGCCAGCTCCCGGTCCGGGGAGACCCAGTACTTC. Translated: CASSRSGETQYF.

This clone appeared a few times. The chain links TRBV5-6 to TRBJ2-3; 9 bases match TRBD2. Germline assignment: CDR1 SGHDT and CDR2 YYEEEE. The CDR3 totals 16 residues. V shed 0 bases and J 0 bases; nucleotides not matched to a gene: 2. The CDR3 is CASSLVTSGSTDTQYF. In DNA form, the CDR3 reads TGTGCCAGCAGCTTGGTTACTAGCGGGAGCACAGATACGCAGTATTTT.

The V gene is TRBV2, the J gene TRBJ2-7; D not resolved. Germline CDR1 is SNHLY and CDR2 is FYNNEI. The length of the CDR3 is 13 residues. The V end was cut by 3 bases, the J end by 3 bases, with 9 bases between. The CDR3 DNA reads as TGTGCCAGCAGTGAGCCCCTAAACTACGAGCAGTACTTC. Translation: CASSEPLNYEQYF.

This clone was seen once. The chain's CDR3 is CASSFDRGRDTIYF. In nucleotides, the CDR3 is TGTGCCAGCAGTTTTGACAGGGGCAGGGACACCATATATTTT. The rearrangement joins TRBV27 to TRBJ1-3; 8 positions agree with TRBD1. This CDR3 has 14 amino acids. With 3 bases clipped from V and 8 bases from J, the junction kept 6 bases outside the gene matches. Germline CDR1 and CDR2: MNHEY and SMNVEV (reference sequence).

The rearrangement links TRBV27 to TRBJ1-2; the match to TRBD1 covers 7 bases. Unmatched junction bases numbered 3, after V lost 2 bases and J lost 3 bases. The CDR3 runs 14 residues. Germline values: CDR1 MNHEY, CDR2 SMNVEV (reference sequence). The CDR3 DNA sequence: TGTGCCAGCAGTTTAAACAGGGGTGACTATGGCTACACCTTC. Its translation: CASSLNRGDYGYTF.

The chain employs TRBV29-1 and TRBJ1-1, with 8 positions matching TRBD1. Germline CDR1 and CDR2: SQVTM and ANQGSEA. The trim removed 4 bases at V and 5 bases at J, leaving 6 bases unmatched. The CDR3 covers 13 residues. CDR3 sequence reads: CSVALTGDTEAFF. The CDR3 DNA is TGCAGCGTTGCTTTGACAGGGGATACTGAAGCTTTCTTT.

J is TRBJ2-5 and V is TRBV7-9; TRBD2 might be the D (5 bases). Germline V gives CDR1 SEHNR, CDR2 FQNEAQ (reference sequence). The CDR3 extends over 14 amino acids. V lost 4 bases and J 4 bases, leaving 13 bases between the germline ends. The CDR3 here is CASSSSGRSETQYF. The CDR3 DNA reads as TGTGCCAGCAGCTCCAGCGGAAGGTCAGAGACCCAGTACTTC.

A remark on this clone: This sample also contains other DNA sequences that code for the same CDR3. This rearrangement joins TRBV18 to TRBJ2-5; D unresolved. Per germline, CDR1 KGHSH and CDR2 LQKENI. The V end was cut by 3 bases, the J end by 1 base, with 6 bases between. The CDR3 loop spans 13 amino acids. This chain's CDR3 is CASSPGVQETQYF. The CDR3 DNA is TGTGCCAGCTCACCCGGAGTCCAAGAGACCCAGTACTTC.

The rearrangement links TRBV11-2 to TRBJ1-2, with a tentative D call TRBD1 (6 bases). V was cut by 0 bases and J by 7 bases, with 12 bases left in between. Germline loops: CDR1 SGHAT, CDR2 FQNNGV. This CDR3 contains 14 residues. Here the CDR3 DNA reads TGTGCCAGCAGCTTAGATCAGGGGCCCGTTGGCTACACCTTC. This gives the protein CASSLDQGPVGYTF.

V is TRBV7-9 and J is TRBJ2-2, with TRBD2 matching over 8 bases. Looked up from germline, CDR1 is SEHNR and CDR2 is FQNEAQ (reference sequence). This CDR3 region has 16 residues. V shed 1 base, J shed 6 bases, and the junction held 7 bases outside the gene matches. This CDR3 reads CASSLVVAGRAGELFF. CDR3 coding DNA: TGTGCCAGCAGCTTAGTGGTAGCGGGACGCGCCGGGGAGCTGTTTTTT.

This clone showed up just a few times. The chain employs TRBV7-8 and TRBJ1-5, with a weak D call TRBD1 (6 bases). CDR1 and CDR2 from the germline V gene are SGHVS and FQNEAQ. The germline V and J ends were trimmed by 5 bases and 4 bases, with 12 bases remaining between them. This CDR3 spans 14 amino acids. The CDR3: CASSARTVNQPQHF. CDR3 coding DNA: TGTGCCAGCAGCGCCAGGACAGTGAATCAGCCCCAGCATTTT.

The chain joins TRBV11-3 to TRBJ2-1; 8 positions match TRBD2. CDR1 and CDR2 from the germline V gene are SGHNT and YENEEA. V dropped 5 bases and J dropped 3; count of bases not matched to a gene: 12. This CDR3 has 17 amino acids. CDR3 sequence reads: CASSTLRLAGGYNEQFF. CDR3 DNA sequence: TGTGCCAGCAGCACCCTTAGGTTGGCGGGGGGCTACAATGAGCAGTTCTTC. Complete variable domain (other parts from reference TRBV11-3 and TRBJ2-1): EAGVVQSPRYKIIEKKQPVAFWCNPISGHNTLYWYLQNLGQGPELLIRYENEEAVDDSQLPKDRFSAERLKGVDSTLKIQPAELGDSAVYLCASSTLRLAGGYNEQFFGPGTRLTVL.

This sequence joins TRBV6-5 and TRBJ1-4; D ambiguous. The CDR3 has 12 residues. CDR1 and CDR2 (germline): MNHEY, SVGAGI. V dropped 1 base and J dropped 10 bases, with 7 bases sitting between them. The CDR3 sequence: CASSYLSGKLFF. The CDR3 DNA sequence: TGTGCCAGCAGTTACTTATCAGGAAAACTGTTTTTT.

DNA of the CDR3: TGTGCCAGCTATCAGTCCGGGACAGGGAGGTCCCAGTACTTC. As protein: CASYQSGTGRSQYF. The gene calls are TRBV7-8 and TRBJ2-5, with 9 nucleotides matching TRBD1. This CDR3 comprises 14 residues. Per the germline V gene, CDR1 is SGHVS and CDR2 is FQNEAQ. The V segment lost 8 bases and the J segment 9 bases; nucleotides outside the gene matches: 13.

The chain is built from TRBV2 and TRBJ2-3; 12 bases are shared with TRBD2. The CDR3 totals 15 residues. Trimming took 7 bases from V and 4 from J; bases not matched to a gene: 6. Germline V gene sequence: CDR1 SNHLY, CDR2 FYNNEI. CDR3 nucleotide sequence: TGTGCCAGCAAAGGACTAGCGGGGAATTCAGATACGCAGTATTTT. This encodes CASKGLAGNSDTQYF.

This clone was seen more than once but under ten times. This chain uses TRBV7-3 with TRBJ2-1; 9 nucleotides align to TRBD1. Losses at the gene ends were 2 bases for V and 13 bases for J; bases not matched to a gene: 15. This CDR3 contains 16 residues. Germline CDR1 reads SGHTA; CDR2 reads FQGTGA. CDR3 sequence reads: CASSLEPRDRVSGQFF. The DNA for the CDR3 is TGTGCCAGCAGCTTAGAACCCCGGGACAGGGTTTCGGGCCAGTTCTTC.

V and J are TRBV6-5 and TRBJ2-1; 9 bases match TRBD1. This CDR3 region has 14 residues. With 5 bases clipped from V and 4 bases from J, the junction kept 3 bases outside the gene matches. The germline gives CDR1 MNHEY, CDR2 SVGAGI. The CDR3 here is CASSPGTGYNEQFF. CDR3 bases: TGTGCCAGCAGTCCCGGGACAGGGTACAATGAGCAGTTCTTC.

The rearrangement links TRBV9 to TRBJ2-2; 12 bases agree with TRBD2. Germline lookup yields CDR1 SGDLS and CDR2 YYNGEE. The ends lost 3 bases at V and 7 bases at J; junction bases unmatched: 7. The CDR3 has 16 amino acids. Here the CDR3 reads CASSARLAGVGGELFF. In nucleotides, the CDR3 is TGTGCCAGCAGCGCGCGACTAGCGGGAGTGGGCGGGGAGCTGTTTTTT.

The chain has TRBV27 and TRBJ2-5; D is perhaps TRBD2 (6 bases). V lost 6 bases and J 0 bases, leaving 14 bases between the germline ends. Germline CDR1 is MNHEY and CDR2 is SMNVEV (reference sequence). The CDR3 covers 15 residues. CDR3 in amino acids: CASRVVGRYQETQYF. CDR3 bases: TGTGCCAGCAGGGTTGTAGGGAGGTACCAAGAGACCCAGTACTTC.

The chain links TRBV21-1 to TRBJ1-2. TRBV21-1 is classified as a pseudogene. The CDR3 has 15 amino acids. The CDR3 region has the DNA TGTGCCAGCAGCAAAAGGAGGAGGACCCTGCGGGGCTACACCTTC. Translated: CASSKRRRTLRGYTF.

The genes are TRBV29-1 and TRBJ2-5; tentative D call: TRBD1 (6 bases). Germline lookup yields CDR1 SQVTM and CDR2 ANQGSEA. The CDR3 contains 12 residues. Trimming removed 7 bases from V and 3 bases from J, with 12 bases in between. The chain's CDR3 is CSALPGEETQYF. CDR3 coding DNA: TGCAGCGCGCTACCAGGGGAAGAGACCCAGTACTTC.

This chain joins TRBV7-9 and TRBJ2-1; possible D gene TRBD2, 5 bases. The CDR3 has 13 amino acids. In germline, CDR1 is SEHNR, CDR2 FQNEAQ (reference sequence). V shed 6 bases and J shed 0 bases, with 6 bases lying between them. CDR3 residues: CASRGSSYNEQFF. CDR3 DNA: TGTGCCAGCAGGGGGAGCTCCTACAATGAGCAGTTCTTC.

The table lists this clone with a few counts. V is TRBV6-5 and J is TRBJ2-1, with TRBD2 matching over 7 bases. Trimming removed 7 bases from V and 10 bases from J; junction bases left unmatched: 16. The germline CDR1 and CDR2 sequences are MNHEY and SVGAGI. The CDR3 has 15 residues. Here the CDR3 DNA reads TGTGCCAGCACCTACCTAGCGGCCCCGACAAAAGAGCAGTTCTTC. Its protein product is CASTYLAAPTKEQFF.

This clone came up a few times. The CDR3 here is CASSDGGESNEKLFF. As DNA, the CDR3 is TGTGCCAGCAGCGATGGGGGCGAGAGTAATGAAAAACTGTTTTTT. V and J are TRBV28 and TRBJ1-4, with D maybe TRBD1 (6 bases). CDR3 size: 15 residues. The V end lost 6 bases, the J end lost 4 bases, and 15 bases lay between the germline ends. Germline loops: CDR1 MDHEN, CDR2 SYDVKM.

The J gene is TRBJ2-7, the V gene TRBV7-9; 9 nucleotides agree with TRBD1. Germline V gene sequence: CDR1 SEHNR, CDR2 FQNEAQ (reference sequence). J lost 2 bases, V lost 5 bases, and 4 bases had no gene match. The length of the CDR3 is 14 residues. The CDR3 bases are TGTGCCAGCAGCCCGCGGACAGGGGCCTACGAGCAGTACTTC. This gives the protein CASSPRTGAYEQYF.

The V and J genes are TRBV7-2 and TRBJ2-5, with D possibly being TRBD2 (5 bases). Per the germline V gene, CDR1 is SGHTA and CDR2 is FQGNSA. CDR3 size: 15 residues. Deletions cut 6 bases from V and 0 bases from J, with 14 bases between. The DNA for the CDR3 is TGTGCCAGCAGGAAAGTGGGGAGAAACCAAGAGACCCAGTACTTC. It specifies CASRKVGRNQETQYF. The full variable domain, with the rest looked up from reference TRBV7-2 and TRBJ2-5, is GAGVSQSPSNKVTEKGKDVELRCDPISGHTALYWYRQSLGQGLEFLIYFQGNSAPDKSGLPSDRFSAERTGGSVSTLTIQRTQQEDSAVYLCASRKVGRNQETQYFGPGTRLLVL.

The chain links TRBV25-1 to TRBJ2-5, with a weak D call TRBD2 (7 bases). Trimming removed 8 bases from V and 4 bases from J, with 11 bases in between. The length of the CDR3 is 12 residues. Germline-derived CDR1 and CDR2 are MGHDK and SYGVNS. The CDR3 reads CASGGGRETQYF. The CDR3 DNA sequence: TGTGCCAGCGGGGGGGGGCGAGAGACCCAGTACTTC.